This T cell receptor (beta chain) was captured by sequencing in a study of blood T cell repertoires in COVID-19. This clone was detected only a few times. The assay was immunoSEQ multiplex PCR, and TCRdb's table has in-frame clones only and misses some. The data hold tens of thousands of clones, with 65% to 90% observed a single time. The receptor was derived from a man between 65 and 80 years old with acute or convalescent COVID-19. The sequenced sample was peripheral blood.

CDR3 protein: CASSGLAGGSEQYF. The CDR3 DNA sequence: TGCGCCAGCAGTGGACTAGCGGGAGGGTCTGAGCAGTACTTC. This chain uses TRBV10-2 with TRBJ2-7, with 14 bases lining up with TRBD2. V shed 4 bases, J shed 7 bases, and the junction held 3 bases outside the gene matches. The CDR3 loop spans 14 amino acids. Germline V CDR1 and CDR2: WSHSY, SAAADI.